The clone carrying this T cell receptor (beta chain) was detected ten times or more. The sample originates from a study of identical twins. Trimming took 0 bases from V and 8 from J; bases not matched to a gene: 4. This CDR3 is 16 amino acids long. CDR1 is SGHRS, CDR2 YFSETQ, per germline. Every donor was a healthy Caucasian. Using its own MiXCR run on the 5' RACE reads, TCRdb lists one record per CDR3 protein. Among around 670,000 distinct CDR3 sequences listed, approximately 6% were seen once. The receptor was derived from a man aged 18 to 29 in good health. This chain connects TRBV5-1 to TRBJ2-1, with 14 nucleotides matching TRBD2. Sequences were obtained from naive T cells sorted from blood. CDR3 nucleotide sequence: TGCGCCAGCAGCTTGGGGGGACTAGCGGGAGTGTATGAGCAGTTCTTC. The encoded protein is CASSLGGLAGVYEQFF.